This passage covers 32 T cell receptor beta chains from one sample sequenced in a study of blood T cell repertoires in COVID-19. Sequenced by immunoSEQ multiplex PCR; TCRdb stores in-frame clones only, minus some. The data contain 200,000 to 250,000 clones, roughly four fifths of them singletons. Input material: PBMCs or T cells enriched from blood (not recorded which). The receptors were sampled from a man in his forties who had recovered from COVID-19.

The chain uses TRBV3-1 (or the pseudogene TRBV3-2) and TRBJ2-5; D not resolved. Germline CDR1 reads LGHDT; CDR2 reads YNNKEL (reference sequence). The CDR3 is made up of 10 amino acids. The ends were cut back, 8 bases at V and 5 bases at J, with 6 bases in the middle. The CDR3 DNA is TGTGCCAGCGAACGGGAGACCCAGTACTTC. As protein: CASERETQYF.

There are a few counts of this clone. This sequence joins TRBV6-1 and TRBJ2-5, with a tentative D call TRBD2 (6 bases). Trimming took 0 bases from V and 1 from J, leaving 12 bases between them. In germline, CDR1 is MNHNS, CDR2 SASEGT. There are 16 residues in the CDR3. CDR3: CASSEAVGTGQETQYF. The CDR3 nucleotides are TGTGCCAGCAGTGAAGCGGTCGGGACTGGCCAAGAGACCCAGTACTTC.

The CDR3 nucleotides are TGTGCCAGCAGCTTGGCAAGCGGGAGTTGGACAGATACGCAGTATTTT. It encodes CASSLASGSWTDTQYF. This chain uses TRBV5-4 with TRBJ2-3; 8 nucleotides line up with TRBD2. The CDR3 loop spans 16 amino acids. Trimming at V came to 0 bases and at J to 3 bases, leaving 6 bases not matched to a gene. The V gene's germline CDR1 is SGHNT and CDR2 YYREEE (reference sequence). Full variable domain (outside the CDR3, taken from reference TRBV5-4 and TRBJ2-3): ETGVTQSPTHLIKTRGQQVTLRCSSQSGHNTVSWYQQALGQGPQFIFQYYREEENGRGNFPPRFSGLQFPNYSSELNVNALELDDSALYLCASSLASGSWTDTQYFGPGTRLTVL.

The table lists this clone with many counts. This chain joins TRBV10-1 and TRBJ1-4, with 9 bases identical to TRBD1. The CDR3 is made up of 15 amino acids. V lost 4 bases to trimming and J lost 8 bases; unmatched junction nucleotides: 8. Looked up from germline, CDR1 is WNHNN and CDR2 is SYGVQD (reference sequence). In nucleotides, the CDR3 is TGCGCCAGCAGTGCGGCCGGGACAGGGAAAGAAAAACTGTTTTTT. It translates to CASSAAGTGKEKLFF.

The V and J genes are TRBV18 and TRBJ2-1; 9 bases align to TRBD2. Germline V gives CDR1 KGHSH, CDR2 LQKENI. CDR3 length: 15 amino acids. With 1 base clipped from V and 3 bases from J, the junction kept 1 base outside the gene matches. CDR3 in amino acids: CASSPLAGVYNEQFF. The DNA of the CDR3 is TGTGCCAGCTCACCACTAGCGGGGGTCTACAATGAGCAGTTCTTC.

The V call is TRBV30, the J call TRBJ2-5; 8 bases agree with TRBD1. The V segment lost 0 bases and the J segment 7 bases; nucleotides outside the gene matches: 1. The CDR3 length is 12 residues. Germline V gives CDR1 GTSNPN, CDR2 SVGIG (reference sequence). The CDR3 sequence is CAWSVQGGTQYF. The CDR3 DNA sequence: TGTGCCTGGAGTGTACAGGGGGGGACCCAGTACTTC.

The CDR3 region is CAWSPLAIAGVVYEQFF. The CDR3 nucleotides read TGTGCCTGGAGCCCTTTGGCAATAGCGGGAGTGGTCTATGAGCAGTTCTTC. The V and J genes are TRBV30 and TRBJ2-1, with 9 bases lining up with TRBD2. Trimming cost V 3 bases and J 8 bases; bases outside gene matches: 17. This CDR3 has 17 residues. Germline V CDR1 and CDR2: GTSNPN, SVGIG (reference sequence).

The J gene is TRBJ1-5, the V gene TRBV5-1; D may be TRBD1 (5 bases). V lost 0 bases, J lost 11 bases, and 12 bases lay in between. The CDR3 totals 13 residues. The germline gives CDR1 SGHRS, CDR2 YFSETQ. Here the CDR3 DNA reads TGCGCCAGCAGCTTGGGAGACCGGGGGACCCAGCATTTT. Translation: CASSLGDRGTQHF.

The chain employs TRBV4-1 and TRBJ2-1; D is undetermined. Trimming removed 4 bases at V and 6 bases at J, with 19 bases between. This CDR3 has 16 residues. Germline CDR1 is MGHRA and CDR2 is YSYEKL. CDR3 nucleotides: TGCGCCAGCAGCCGCCAGTTAAGTCAGGCTTTCAATGAGCAGTTCTTC. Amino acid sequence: CASSRQLSQAFNEQFF.

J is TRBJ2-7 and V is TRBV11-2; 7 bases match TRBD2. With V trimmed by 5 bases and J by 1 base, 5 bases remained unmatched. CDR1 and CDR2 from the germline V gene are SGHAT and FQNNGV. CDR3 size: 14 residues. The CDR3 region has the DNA TGTGCCAGCAGCCCTCAAGCGGGATCCTACGAGCAGTACTTC. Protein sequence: CASSPQAGSYEQYF.

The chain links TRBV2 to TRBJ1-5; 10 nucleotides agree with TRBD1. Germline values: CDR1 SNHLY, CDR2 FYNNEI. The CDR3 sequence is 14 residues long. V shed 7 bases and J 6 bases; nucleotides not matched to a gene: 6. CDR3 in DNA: TGTGCCAGCACGACAGGGGGCACGGGTCAGCCCCAGCATTTT. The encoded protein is CASTTGGTGQPQHF.

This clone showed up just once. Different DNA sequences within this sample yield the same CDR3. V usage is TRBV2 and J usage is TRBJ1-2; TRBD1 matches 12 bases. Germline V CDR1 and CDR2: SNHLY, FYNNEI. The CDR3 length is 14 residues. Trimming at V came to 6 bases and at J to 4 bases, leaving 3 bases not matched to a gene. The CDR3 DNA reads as TGTGCCAGCAGCGGGACAGGGGGCTCCTATGGCTACACCTTC. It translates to CASSGTGGSYGYTF.

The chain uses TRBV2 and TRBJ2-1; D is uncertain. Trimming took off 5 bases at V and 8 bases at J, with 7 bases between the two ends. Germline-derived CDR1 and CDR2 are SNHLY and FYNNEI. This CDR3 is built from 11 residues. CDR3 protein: CASSSGYEQFF. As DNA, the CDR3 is TGTGCCAGCAGTTCAGGCTATGAGCAGTTCTTC.

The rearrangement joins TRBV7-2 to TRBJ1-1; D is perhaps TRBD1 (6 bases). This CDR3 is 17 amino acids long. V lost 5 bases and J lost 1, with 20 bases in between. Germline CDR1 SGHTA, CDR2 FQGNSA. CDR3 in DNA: TGTGCCAGCAGCCGTCAAAGGAGGGGGGAGGGGAACACTGAAGCTTTCTTT. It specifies CASSRQRRGEGNTEAFF.

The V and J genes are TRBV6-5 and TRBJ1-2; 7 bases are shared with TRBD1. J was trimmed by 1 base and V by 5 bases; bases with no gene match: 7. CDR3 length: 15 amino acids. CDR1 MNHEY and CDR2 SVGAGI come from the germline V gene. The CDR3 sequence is CASSKTTGINYGYTF. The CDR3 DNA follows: TGTGCCAGCAGTAAGACGACAGGGATTAACTATGGCTACACCTTC.

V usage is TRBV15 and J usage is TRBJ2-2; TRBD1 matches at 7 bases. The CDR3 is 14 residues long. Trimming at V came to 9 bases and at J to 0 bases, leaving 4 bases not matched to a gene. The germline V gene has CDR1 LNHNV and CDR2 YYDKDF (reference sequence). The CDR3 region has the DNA TGTGCCACGACAGGGTCGGCGAACACCGGGGAGCTGTTTTTT. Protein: CATTGSANTGELFF.

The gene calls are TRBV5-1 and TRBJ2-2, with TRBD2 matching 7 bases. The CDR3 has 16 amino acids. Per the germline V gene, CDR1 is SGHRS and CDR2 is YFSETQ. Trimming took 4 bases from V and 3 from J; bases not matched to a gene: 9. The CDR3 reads CASSRELARYTGELFF. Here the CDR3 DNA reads TGCGCCAGCAGCCGGGAACTAGCGAGATACACCGGGGAGCTGTTTTTT.

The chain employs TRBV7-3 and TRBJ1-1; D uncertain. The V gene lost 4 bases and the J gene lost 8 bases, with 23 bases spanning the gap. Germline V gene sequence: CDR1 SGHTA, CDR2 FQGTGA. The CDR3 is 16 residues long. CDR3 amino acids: CASSSSRASVSPEAFF. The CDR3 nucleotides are TGTGCCAGCAGCTCATCGAGGGCCTCAGTATCCCCCGAAGCTTTCTTT.

CDR3 bases: TGTGCCAGCAGTTACTCGAGCCGGGGGGGAGCTTTCTTT. Amino acids: CASSYSSRGGAFF. The rearrangement uses TRBV6-2 or TRBV6-3 and TRBJ1-1; tentative D call: TRBD1 (5 bases). CDR1 and CDR2 (germline): MNHEY, SVGEGT. The CDR3 spans 13 residues. Trimming removed 0 bases at V and 10 bases at J, with 12 bases between.

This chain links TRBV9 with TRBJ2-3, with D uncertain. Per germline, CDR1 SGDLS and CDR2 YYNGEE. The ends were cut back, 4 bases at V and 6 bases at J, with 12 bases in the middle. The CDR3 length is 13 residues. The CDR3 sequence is CASSPFSVDTQYF. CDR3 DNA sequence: TGTGCCAGCAGCCCGTTCTCCGTGGATACGCAGTATTTT. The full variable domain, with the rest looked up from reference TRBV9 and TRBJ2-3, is DSGVTQTPKHLITATGQRVTLRCSPRSGDLSVYWYQQSLDQGLQFLIQYYNGEERAKGNILERFSAQQFPDLHSELNLSSLELGDSALYFCASSPFSVDTQYFGPGTRLTVL.

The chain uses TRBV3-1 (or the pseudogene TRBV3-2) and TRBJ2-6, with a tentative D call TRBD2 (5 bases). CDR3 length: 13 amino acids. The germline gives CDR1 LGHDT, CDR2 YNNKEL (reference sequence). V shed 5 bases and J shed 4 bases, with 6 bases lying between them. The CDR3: CASSTGGANVLTF. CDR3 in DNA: TGTGCCAGCAGCACGGGGGGGGCCAACGTCCTGACTTTC.

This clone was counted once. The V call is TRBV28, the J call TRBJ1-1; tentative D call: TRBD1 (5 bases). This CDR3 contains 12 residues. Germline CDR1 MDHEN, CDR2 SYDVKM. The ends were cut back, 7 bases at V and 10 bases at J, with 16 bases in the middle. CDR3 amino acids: CASIRVGGRAFF. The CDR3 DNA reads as TGTGCCAGCATTCGTGTGGGGGGTAGAGCTTTCTTT.

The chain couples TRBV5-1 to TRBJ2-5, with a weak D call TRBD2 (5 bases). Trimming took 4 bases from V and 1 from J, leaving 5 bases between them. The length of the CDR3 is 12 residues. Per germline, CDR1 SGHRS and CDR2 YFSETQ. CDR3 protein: CASSRGQETQYF. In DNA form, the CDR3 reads TGCGCCAGCAGCCGGGGCCAAGAGACCCAGTACTTC.

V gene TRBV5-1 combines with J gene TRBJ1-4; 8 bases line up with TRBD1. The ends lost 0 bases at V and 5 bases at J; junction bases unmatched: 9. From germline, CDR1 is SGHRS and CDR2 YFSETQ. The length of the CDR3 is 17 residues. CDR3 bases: TGCGCCAGCAGCTTGGACCCCCCGGGACAGGCAAATGAAAAACTGTTTTTT. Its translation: CASSLDPPGQANEKLFF.

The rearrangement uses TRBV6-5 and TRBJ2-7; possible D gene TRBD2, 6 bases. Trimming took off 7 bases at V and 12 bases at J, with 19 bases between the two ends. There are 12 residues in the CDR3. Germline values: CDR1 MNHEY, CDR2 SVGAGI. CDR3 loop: CASTEGQGGLYF. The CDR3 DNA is TGTGCCAGCACCGAGGGGCAGGGAGGATTGTACTTC.

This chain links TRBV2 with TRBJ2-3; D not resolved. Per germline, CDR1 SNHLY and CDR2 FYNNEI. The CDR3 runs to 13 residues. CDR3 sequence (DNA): TGTGCAACTTACGCGCGTGTGACAGATACGCAGTATTTT. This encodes CATYARVTDTQYF.

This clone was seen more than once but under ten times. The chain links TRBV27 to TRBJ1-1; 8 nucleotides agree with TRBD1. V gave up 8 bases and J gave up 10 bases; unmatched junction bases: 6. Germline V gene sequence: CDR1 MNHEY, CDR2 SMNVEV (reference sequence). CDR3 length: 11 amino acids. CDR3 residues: CASRGQGRAFF. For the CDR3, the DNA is TGTGCCAGCCGAGGACAGGGTCGAGCTTTCTTT.

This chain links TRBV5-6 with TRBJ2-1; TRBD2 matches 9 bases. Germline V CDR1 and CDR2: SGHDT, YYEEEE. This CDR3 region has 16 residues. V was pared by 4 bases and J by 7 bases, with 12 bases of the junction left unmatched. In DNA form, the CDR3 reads TGTGCCAGCAGCCTAGGAGCGGGAGGCCTGGGGAATGAGCAGTTCTTC. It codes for CASSLGAGGLGNEQFF.

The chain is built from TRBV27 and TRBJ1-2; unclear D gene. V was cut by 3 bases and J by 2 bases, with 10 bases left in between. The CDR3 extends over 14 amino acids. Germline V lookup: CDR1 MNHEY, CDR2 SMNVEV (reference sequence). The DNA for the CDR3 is TGTGCCAGCAGTTTTGGAGGGCCCAACTATGGCTACACCTTC. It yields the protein CASSFGGPNYGYTF.

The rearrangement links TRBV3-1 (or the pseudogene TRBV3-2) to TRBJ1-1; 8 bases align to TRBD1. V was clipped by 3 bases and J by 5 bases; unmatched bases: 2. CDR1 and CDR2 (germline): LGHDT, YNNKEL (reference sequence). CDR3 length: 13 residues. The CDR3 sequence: CASSHTGGTEAFF. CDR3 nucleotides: TGTGCCAGCAGCCATACAGGGGGGACTGAAGCTTTCTTT.

This chain's CDR3 is CASSEFLGGPETQYF. CDR3 bases: TGTGCCAGCAGTGAATTCCTCGGGGGACCAGAGACCCAGTACTTC. The chain couples TRBV2 to TRBJ2-5; a weak D match, TRBD2 (6 bases). Germline V lookup: CDR1 SNHLY, CDR2 FYNNEI. This CDR3 comprises 15 residues. The V and J ends lost 2 bases and 4 bases respectively, with 14 bases between them.

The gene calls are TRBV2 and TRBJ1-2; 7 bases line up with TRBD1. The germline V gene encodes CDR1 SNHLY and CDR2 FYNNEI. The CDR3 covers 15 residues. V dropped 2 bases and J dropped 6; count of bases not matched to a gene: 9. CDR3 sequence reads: CASSELARGGDGYTF. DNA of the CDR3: TGTGCCAGCAGTGAACTAGCTCGAGGGGGCGATGGCTACACCTTC.